This TCR beta chain was documented in a study of cytomegalovirus exposure and HLA in healthy donors. Study-level background: It was reported in a later analysis that the same platform had been used for the 120 or so validation repertoires as for the approximately 700 first-cohort repertoires.

Clones were read by immunoSEQ multiplex PCR, and TCRdb kept only the in-frame ones, dropping some. In the table there are about 240,000 clones, roughly 86% of which are singletons. This clone has a single count. Its antigen is still unknown. The donors were in the approximately 130-subject validation cohort; that cohort was separate from the approximately 670-subject first cohort. Study-wide findings and caveats: Clusters of TCRs from the first cohort tended to co-occur in the 120 or so validation repertoires (as a later analysis found). More than 150 TCR beta chains were listed as cytomegalovirus-associated.

CDR1 is SGDLS, CDR2 YYNGEE, per germline. The CDR3 is 18 residues long. J lost 0 bases, V lost 0 bases, and 7 bases had no gene match. V usage is TRBV9 and J usage is TRBJ2-1, with 9 bases lining up with TRBD2. This clonotype was obtained from a woman in her twenties or thirties in good health and CMV-seropositive. Sequencing input: PBMCs. The CDR3 coding sequence is TGTGCCAGCAGCGTAGTCTTTCGGCGGGAGGGCTCCTACAATGAGCAGTTCTTC. It codes for CASSVVFRREGSYNEQFF.